Presented here are 10 T cell receptor beta chains from one specimen sequenced in a study of T cells in Graves' hyperthyroidism and ophthalmopathy. Using RNA transcripts as the source, TCR beta CDR3 regions were amplified. The HTBI primer set drove a first-round RT-PCR of the TCR CDR3. TCRdb passed the multiplex PCR reads through MiXCR, listing each CDR3 protein once. The sample holds approximately 710,000 distinct CDR3 sequences, 17% seen once. Sample: blood. Receptor source: a man aged 45-65 years with Graves' hyperthyroidism.

V is TRBV7-9 and J is TRBJ1-3; D call uncertain. Trimming removed 2 bases from V and 6 bases from J, with 14 bases in between. The CDR3 extends over 15 amino acids. Looked up from germline, CDR1 is SEHNR and CDR2 is FQNEAQ (reference sequence). DNA for the CDR3: TGTGCCAGCAGCTTACAACCCCTAGTAATAAACACCATATATTTT. As protein: CASSLQPLVINTIYF.

V and J are TRBV15 and TRBJ2-3, with TRBD2 matching over 13 bases. The CDR3 sequence is 17 residues long. The V segment lost 5 bases and the J segment 5 bases; nucleotides outside the gene matches: 10. Germline V gene data show CDR1 as LNHNV and CDR2 as YYDKDF (reference sequence). CDR3 sequence: CATSPTTSGREGDTQYF. DNA of the CDR3: TGTGCCACCAGCCCGACCACTAGCGGGAGGGAAGGAGATACGCAGTATTTT.

This clonotype was seen many times. This chain joins TRBV2 and TRBJ2-4; weak D call: TRBD2 (6 bases). The CDR3 sequence is 15 residues long. The germline CDR1 and CDR2 sequences are SNHLY and FYNNEI. The ends were cut back, 5 bases at V and 0 bases at J, with 11 bases in the middle. The CDR3 DNA follows: TGTGCCAGCAGTCCGGAGGGGCTAGCCAAAAACATTCAGTACTTC. Translation gives CASSPEGLAKNIQYF.

This clonotype was detected a few times. The V and J genes are TRBV13 and TRBJ2-1; D call uncertain. Trimming removed 1 base from V and 4 bases from J, with 11 bases in between. CDR1 PRHDT and CDR2 FYEKMQ come from the germline V gene (reference sequence). The CDR3 loop spans 15 amino acids. CDR3 DNA: TGTGCCAGCAGCTTAGAATCCCTTATTTACAATGAGCAGTTCTTC. This codes for CASSLESLIYNEQFF.

On this clonotype: It may be a read error: a sequence one base away is much more abundant. The chain has TRBV18 and TRBJ2-1, with D perhaps TRBD1 (7 bases). Per germline, CDR1 KGHSH and CDR2 LQKENI. The CDR3 runs to 15 residues. The V gene lost 5 bases and the J gene lost 6 bases, with 17 bases spanning the gap. The chain's CDR3 is CASSNDRDFFNEQFF. CDR3 coding DNA: TGTGCCAGCTCAAACGACAGGGACTTCTTCAATGAGCAGTTCTTC.

The CDR3 is CATGGPRGLSSNEQFF. CDR3 in DNA: TGTGCCACCGGGGGCCCGAGGGGACTCTCCAGCAATGAGCAGTTCTTC. This chain connects TRBV15 to TRBJ2-1; D may be TRBD1 or TRBD2 (6 bases each). V lost 8 bases to trimming and J lost 6 bases, with 23 bases between them. The CDR3 loop spans 16 amino acids. The germline CDR1 and CDR2 sequences are LNHNV and YYDKDF (reference sequence).

This clonotype was counted at least ten times. The chain carries TRBV25-1 and TRBJ1-6; 11 positions match TRBD1. The V gene end was trimmed by 6 bases and the J gene end by 14 bases; junction bases not matched to a gene: 6. There are 13 residues in the CDR3. Germline lookup yields CDR1 MGHDK and CDR2 SYGVNS. The CDR3 DNA sequence: TGTGCCAGCAGGGGACAGGGGGTTCAGTCCCTCCACTTT. Protein product: CASRGQGVQSLHF.

The chain has TRBV25-1 and TRBJ2-3; D possibly matches TRBD1 or TRBD2 (5 bases each). The V gene lost 5 bases and the J gene lost 1 base, with 13 bases spanning the gap. Germline V CDR1 and CDR2: MGHDK, SYGVNS. CDR3 length: 15 residues. CDR3 bases: TGTGCCAGCAGTAGAGGGGACGGAGGCACAGATACGCAGTATTTT. Protein product: CASSRGDGGTDTQYF.

This clonotype has ten or more counts. Here the CDR3 DNA reads TGTGCCAGCACTCAATCGGACCTCTTTGGCGAAAAACTGTTTTTT. This sequence encodes CASTQSDLFGEKLFF. The chain employs TRBV12-3 or TRBV12-4 and TRBJ1-4; D is undetermined. CDR3 length: 15 amino acids. The V end was cut by 7 bases, the J end by 8 bases, with 20 bases between.

Written as DNA, the CDR3 is TGTGCCACCTCACGGGGCAGGGCAGGCAGCAATCAGCCCCAGCATTTT. Its translation is CATSRGRAGSNQPQHF. This rearrangement joins TRBV24-1 to TRBJ1-5, with a tentative D call TRBD1 (5 bases). Deletions cut 9 bases from V and 1 base from J, with 18 bases between. The CDR3 runs to 16 residues. Germline CDR1 and CDR2: KGHDR and SFDVKD.